These 30 T cell receptor beta chains originate from one sample sequenced in a study of radiotherapy plus CTLA-4 blockade in lung cancer. The table came from immunoSEQ multiplex PCR; TCRdb's copy has only in-frame clones and leaves some out. The sample has about 87,000 clones, around nine tenths seen once. The source material was peripheral blood, sampled from a patient treated with radiotherapy plus ipilimumab. The receptors here all came from a human donor with non-small cell lung cancer that progressed on radiotherapy plus ipilimumab.

The gene calls are TRBV6-6 and TRBJ2-2; 11 bases match TRBD1. The CDR3 runs 16 residues. Germline assignment: CDR1 MNHNY and CDR2 SVGAGI (reference sequence). V lost 5 bases and J lost 5; bases outside the gene matches: 7. The CDR3, as DNA: TGTGCCAGCAGTCAAACCGGGACAGGGGGTACCGGGGAGCTGTTTTTT. Residues: CASSQTGTGGTGELFF.

The chain carries TRBV4-2 and TRBJ1-1; no firm D call. Germline-derived CDR1 and CDR2 are LGHNA and YNFKEQ. The length of the CDR3 is 15 residues. V lost 2 bases to trimming and J lost 1 base, with 11 bases between them. The CDR3 is CASSQQDGGNTEAFF. Here the CDR3 DNA reads TGTGCCAGCAGCCAACAGGACGGTGGGAACACTGAAGCTTTCTTT.

The chain has TRBV7-2 and TRBJ2-3, with 7 nucleotides matching TRBD2. The ends lost 2 bases at V and 5 bases at J; junction bases unmatched: 16. The CDR3 sequence is 18 residues long. Germline V gene data show CDR1 as SGHTA and CDR2 as FQGNSA. The CDR3 protein is CASSLRGVTRTFLDTQYF. The CDR3 DNA reads as TGTGCCAGCAGCTTACGGGGGGTGACTAGGACCTTTCTAGATACGCAGTATTTT.

The chain is built from TRBV4-3 and TRBJ2-7; TRBD2 matches at 7 bases. Germline lookup yields CDR1 LGHNA and CDR2 YSLEER. With 0 bases clipped from V and 3 bases from J, the junction kept 2 bases outside the gene matches. This CDR3 has 14 residues. As DNA, the CDR3 is TGCGCCAGCAGCCAAGATTCTAGCGGCTACGAGCAGTACTTC. This codes for CASSQDSSGYEQYF.

The chain combines TRBV5-6 with TRBJ2-3; 9 bases are a match to TRBD1. Trimming at V came to 2 bases and at J to 2 bases, leaving 6 bases not matched to a gene. The CDR3 totals 16 residues. Germline assignment: CDR1 SGHDT and CDR2 YYEEEE. The CDR3 sequence is CASSFTGGRITDTQYF. In nucleotides, the CDR3 is TGTGCCAGCAGCTTCACAGGGGGCCGTATCACAGATACGCAGTATTTT.

The V and J genes are TRBV2 and TRBJ2-7; 12 bases align to TRBD2. V lost 6 bases and J lost 2; bases outside the gene matches: 8. The CDR3 has 16 amino acids. CDR1 SNHLY and CDR2 FYNNEI come from the germline V gene. Here the CDR3 DNA reads TGTGCCAGCAGGGGATATGCTAGCGGGGGGGCCTACGAGCAGTACTTC. It yields the protein CASRGYASGGAYEQYF.

This rearrangement joins TRBV6-4 to TRBJ1-2, with 10 bases identical to TRBD1. V shed 4 bases, J shed 8 bases, and the junction held 10 bases outside the gene matches. Germline CDR1 MRHNA, CDR2 SNTAGT. This CDR3 has 15 amino acids. The CDR3 reads CASSALGQGVGGYTF. The DNA for the CDR3 is TGTGCCAGCAGTGCCCTCGGACAGGGGGTAGGCGGCTACACCTTC.

The gene calls are TRBV19 and TRBJ2-3; TRBD2 might be the D (5 bases). The CDR3 consists of 13 residues. Germline-derived CDR1 and CDR2 are LNHDA and SQIVND (reference sequence). Deletions cut 5 bases from V and 2 bases from J, with 8 bases between. CDR3 DNA sequence: TGTGCCAGTAGTCCGGGAAACACAGATACGCAGTATTTT. This translates into CASSPGNTDTQYF.

The chain combines TRBV29-1 with TRBJ2-5; D perhaps matches TRBD1 (7 bases). Germline V gene data show CDR1 as SQVTM and CDR2 as ANQGSEA. CDR3 length equals 12 residues. V was clipped by 6 bases and J by 5 bases, with 13 bases between them. DNA of the CDR3: TGCAGCGTGGGGTCAGGGGGGGAGACCCAGTACTTC. It encodes CSVGSGGETQYF.

The chain is built from TRBV5-1 and TRBJ2-3; D gene ambiguous. V was trimmed by 0 bases and J by 1 base, leaving 12 bases between them. The germline V gene has CDR1 SGHRS and CDR2 YFSETQ. The CDR3 length is 16 residues. The CDR3 sequence: CASSLGGPRGTDTQYF. The DNA for the CDR3 is TGCGCCAGCAGCTTGGGAGGCCCTCGTGGCACAGATACGCAGTATTTT.

The chain links TRBV5-4 to TRBJ2-7, with D perhaps TRBD2 (6 bases). Germline CDR1 reads SGHNT; CDR2 reads YYREEE (reference sequence). The CDR3 contains 15 residues. V lost 2 bases and J 7 bases, leaving 19 bases between the germline ends. The CDR3 is CASSFGGERVGEQYF. The CDR3 bases are TGTGCCAGCAGCTTTGGCGGGGAGAGGGTGGGGGAGCAGTACTTC.

The chain combines TRBV27 with TRBJ2-5, with 8 bases that match TRBD2. V shed 6 bases, J shed 6 bases, and the junction held 9 bases outside the gene matches. This CDR3 is built from 14 residues. CDR1 and CDR2 (germline): MNHEY, SMNVEV (reference sequence). CDR3 DNA: TGTGCCAGCAGACTTAGGGCTAGCGGGCAGACCCAGTACTTC. This gives the protein CASRLRASGQTQYF.

The chain is built from TRBV19 and TRBJ2-7; 8 positions match TRBD1. Losses at the gene ends were 3 bases for V and 6 bases for J; bases not matched to a gene: 4. Germline V gene sequence: CDR1 LNHDA, CDR2 SQIVND (reference sequence). The CDR3 is 13 amino acids. The CDR3: CASSMGTGLEQYF. For the CDR3, the DNA is TGTGCCAGTAGTATGGGGACAGGCCTCGAGCAGTACTTC.

The chain recombines TRBV18 with TRBJ2-2; unclear D gene. Germline CDR1 reads KGHSH; CDR2 reads LQKENI. Trimming shortened V by 8 bases and J by 0 bases, and 34 bases separated the two germline ends. The CDR3 contains 22 residues. CDR3 amino acids: CASPLTTPSSEISPTNTGELFF. DNA for the CDR3: TGTGCCAGCCCCCTCACCACGCCGTCGTCAGAAATTTCTCCTACGAACACCGGGGAGCTGTTTTTT.

The chain joins TRBV5-6 to TRBJ2-5; weak D call: TRBD1 (6 bases). This CDR3 is 12 amino acids long. CDR1 and CDR2 from the germline V gene are SGHDT and YYEEEE. V lost 6 bases and J lost 5, with 11 bases in between. The CDR3 loop is CASTRDTETQYF. The CDR3 DNA reads TGTGCCAGCACCCGGGACACCGAGACCCAGTACTTC.

The chain has TRBV7-2 and TRBJ2-7, with 10 positions matching TRBD2. The trim removed 0 bases at V and 1 base at J, leaving 3 bases unmatched. This CDR3 spans 16 amino acids. Looked up from germline, CDR1 is SGHTA and CDR2 is FQGNSA. The CDR3 DNA sequence: TGTGCCAGCAGCTTAGCTCCGGGACTAGCGTCCTACGAGCAGTACTTC. It yields the protein CASSLAPGLASYEQYF.

The chain carries TRBV6-5 and TRBJ2-1, with D tentatively TRBD1 (6 bases). This CDR3 comprises 13 residues. The germline V and J ends were trimmed by 7 bases and 9 bases, with 16 bases remaining between them. Germline lookup yields CDR1 MNHEY and CDR2 SVGAGI. The CDR3 DNA reads TGTGCCAGCATGTCGGGACAATCCGGTGAGCAGTTCTTC. Translated: CASMSGQSGEQFF.

The chain couples TRBV7-2 to TRBJ2-5, with 12 bases matching TRBD2. The germline gives CDR1 SGHTA, CDR2 FQGNSA. The CDR3 consists of 17 residues. The junction had 12 bases not matched to a gene; V was cut back by 0 bases and J by 10 bases. The CDR3 here is CASSLAFRTSGDGFQYF. In DNA, the CDR3 is TGTGCCAGCAGCTTAGCTTTTAGGACTAGCGGGGATGGGTTCCAGTACTTC.

V gene TRBV28 combines with J gene TRBJ1-6; 9 bases line up with TRBD1. Trimming took 6 bases from V and 7 from J; bases not matched to a gene: 7. Germline V gene sequence: CDR1 MDHEN, CDR2 SYDVKM. The CDR3 spans 15 residues. CDR3 nucleotides: TGTGCCAGCAGCAACCCGGGACAGGGAAATTCACCCCTCCACTTT. Protein sequence: CASSNPGQGNSPLHF.

The genes are TRBV21-1 and TRBJ1-5; the D call TRBD1 from the table was never checked on the DNA. TRBV21-1 is tagged as a pseudogene. There are 17 residues in the CDR3. This CDR3 is CASSKGRGLSSNQPQHF. CDR3 bases: TGTGCCAGCAGCAAGGGCAGGGGGCTAAGTAGCAATCAGCCCCAGCATTTT.

In this sample, this clone turned up once. The chain carries TRBV7-9 and TRBJ2-5, with D uncertain. This CDR3 is built from 13 residues. The ends were cut back, 2 bases at V and 1 base at J, with 5 bases in the middle. The germline gives CDR1 SEHNR, CDR2 FQNEAQ (reference sequence). The CDR3 reads CASSLSGQETQYF. The CDR3 DNA is TGTGCCAGCAGCTTATCCGGCCAAGAGACCCAGTACTTC. Full variable domain (missing parts from reference TRBV7-9 and TRBJ2-5): DTGVSQNPRHKITKRGQNVTFRCDPISEHNRLYWYRQTLGQGPEFLTYFQNEAQLEKSRLLSDRFSAERPKGSFSTLEIQRTEQGDSAMYLCASSLSGQETQYFGPGTRLLVL.

This clone came up a few times. The chain has TRBV7-9 and TRBJ1-4; D is unresolved. The CDR3 is 12 amino acids. Germline V gene data show CDR1 as SEHNR and CDR2 as FQNEAQ (reference sequence). Trimming shortened V by 0 bases and J by 10 bases, and 6 bases separated the two germline ends. The CDR3 protein is CASSLAVGKLFF. The DNA for the CDR3 is TGTGCCAGCAGCTTAGCCGTTGGAAAACTGTTTTTT.

The chain combines TRBV7-2 with TRBJ2-3; the D gene is possibly TRBD2 (6 bases). Trimming cost V 4 bases and J 4 bases, with 15 bases left between them. Germline V CDR1 and CDR2: SGHTA, FQGNSA. The CDR3 spans 15 residues. DNA for the CDR3: TGTGCCAGCAGCTCGAGGACTACACTGCCAGATACGCAGTATTTT. Translation gives CASSSRTTLPDTQYF.

This rearrangement joins TRBV27 to TRBJ2-7; D gene uncertain. This CDR3 is 14 amino acids long. V was trimmed by 5 bases and J by 2 bases, leaving 13 bases between them. Per germline, CDR1 MNHEY and CDR2 SMNVEV (reference sequence). CDR3 amino acids: CASSPKGLPYEQYF. CDR3 in DNA: TGTGCCAGCAGTCCCAAGGGTCTCCCCTACGAGCAGTACTTC.

The rearrangement links TRBV7-8 to TRBJ2-6, with a weak D call TRBD2 (5 bases). The V end was cut by 6 bases, the J end by 2 bases, with 20 bases between. Germline loops: CDR1 SGHVS, CDR2 FQNEAQ. The CDR3 has 18 residues. DNA of the CDR3: TGTGCCAGCAGAGGGATTTTGGGGAGTACGCCTGGGGCCAACGTCCTGACTTTC. Amino acid sequence: CASRGILGSTPGANVLTF.

V is TRBV11-2 and J is TRBJ2-7, with unresolved D. CDR3 length: 13 amino acids. CDR1 is SGHAT and CDR2 is FQNNGV in the germline V gene. Trimming took 2 bases from V and 6 from J, leaving 11 bases between them. CDR3 sequence reads: CASSLPSVIEQYF. CDR3 nucleotide sequence: TGTGCCAGCAGCTTACCGAGCGTAATCGAGCAGTACTTC.

V usage is TRBV4-2 and J usage is TRBJ2-1; 7 positions match TRBD2. With 1 base clipped from V and 6 bases from J, the junction kept 6 bases outside the gene matches. The CDR3 is made up of 15 amino acids. The germline V gene has CDR1 LGHNA and CDR2 YNFKEQ. CDR3 nucleotides: TGTGCCAGCAGCCAAGCCAGCGGGATCCGCAATGAGCAGTTCTTC. Translation: CASSQASGIRNEQFF.

This clone was observed a single time. The J gene is TRBJ1-3, the V gene TRBV30, with TRBD1 as a possible D gene (6 bases). The CDR3 runs to 15 residues. Germline loops: CDR1 GTSNPN, CDR2 SVGIG (reference sequence). V was pared by 3 bases and J by 5 bases, with 17 bases between. The CDR3 DNA sequence: TGTGCCTGGAGGGGGCATCAGGGGCCCCGAAACACCATATATTTT. It codes for CAWRGHQGPRNTIYF.

This clone was counted a single time. The chain links TRBV10-2 to TRBJ1-1, with 8 bases aligning to TRBD1. Unmatched junction bases numbered 4, after V lost 6 bases and J lost 1 base. Germline V gene sequence: CDR1 WSHSY, CDR2 SAAADI. The CDR3 length is 14 residues. The CDR3 DNA reads as TGCGCCAGCAGGGGGACAGGAAGGAACACTGAAGCTTTCTTT. It translates to CASRGTGRNTEAFF.

This sequence joins TRBV10-3 and TRBJ2-1; TRBD1 aligns across 10 bases. The V gene end was trimmed by 2 bases and the J gene end by 7 bases; junction bases not matched to a gene: 11. This CDR3 is built from 17 residues. Germline V lookup: CDR1 ENHRY, CDR2 SYGVKD. CDR3 region: CAISEPPGDRGSNEQFF. DNA for the CDR3: TGTGCCATCAGTGAGCCGCCTGGGGACAGGGGATCGAATGAGCAGTTCTTC.